This is a list of T cell receptor beta chains from one sample in a study of CD8 T cells in ankylosing spondylitis. MiXCR, run by TCRdb on the 5' RACE reads, gives a single entry per CDR3 protein. The table lists about 240,000 distinct CDR3 sequences, roughly 10% of them singletons. The sequenced sample consisted of blood, either unsorted or a sorted T cell fraction (not recorded which). These receptors were taken from a male donor with ankylosing spondylitis or in good health (not recorded which). Both conserved end residues are part of each CDR3. A D gene is named only where the DNA matches it firmly. The size entry is marked missing in some rows and otherwise reads once, few, many or a size class.

d_call	v_call	clone_size	j_call	cdr3_nt	cdr3_aa
-	TRBV7-9	-	TRBJ2-1	TGTGCCAGCAGCACCCGGGAACCACCCAACAATGAGCAGTTCTTC	CASSTREPPNNEQFF
TRBD1	TRBV20-1	many	TRBJ1-1	TGCAGTGCCTTGGTGGACGGGACAGGGAAAGCTTTCTTT	CSALVDGTGKAFF
TRBD2	TRBV5-1	many	TRBJ2-1	TGCGCCAGCAGCTTTGAGCGGGGGGGAGAGCAGTTCTTC	CASSFERGGEQFF
-	TRBV7-8	few	TRBJ1-5	TGTGCCAGCAGCCCCGCGGTCGGGGGAAATCAGCCCCAGCATTTT	CASSPAVGGNQPQHF
-	TRBV6-2/TRBV6-3	many	TRBJ2-2	TGTGCCAGCAGTCTTATACAGGGCCCCACCGGGGAGCTGTTTTTT	CASSLIQGPTGELFF
TRBD2	TRBV20-1	few	TRBJ2-3	TGCAGTGCCGACCGGGGACTAGCGGGAGAGGATACGCAGTATTTT	CSADRGLAGEDTQYF
-	TRBV24-1	many	TRBJ2-2	TGTGCCGCGAGGATAGCACAAAACACCGGGGAGCTGTTTTTT	CAARIAQNTGELFF
TRBD2	TRBV6-5	-	TRBJ2-1	TGTGCCAGCAGTTACCTTAGCGGGGGGGTCCAATACAATGAGCAGTTCTTC	CASSYLSGGVQYNEQFF
TRBD1	TRBV5-5	many	TRBJ2-2	TGTGCCAGCAGCTCCCTACAGGGGCTCCTTACCGGGGAGCTGTTTTTT	CASSSLQGLLTGELFF
-	TRBV27	many	TRBJ2-1	TGTGCCAGCAGTTTACCCGGCCTCTACAATGAGCAGTTCTTC	CASSLPGLYNEQFF